This T cell receptor (beta chain) stems from a study of T-cell reconstitution after alpha-beta-depleted transplantation in children. This clonotype was counted at least ten times. Preparation of the TCRbeta library was carried out with unique molecular identifiers. TCRdb recomputed calls from the PCR reads with MiXCR, one row per CDR3 protein. The sample has 500,000 to 650,000 distinct CDR3 sequences; about an eighth are singletons. Germline assignment: CDR1 SGHDT and CDR2 YYEEEE. The V gene end was trimmed by 4 bases and the J gene end by 5 bases; junction bases not matched to a gene: 6. The CDR3 loop spans 14 amino acids.

This TCR was sampled from a female patient aged 2-15 years who had a stem cell transplant for aplastic anemia, so the T cells may come from the graft donor. This material consisted of PBMCs, mostly from graft donor cells, taken 180 days after TCRalphabeta/CD19-depleted stem cell transplant. This chain uses TRBV5-6 with TRBJ2-7; 10 bases are a match to TRBD1. CDR3 residues: CASSRGTGANEQYF. DNA of the CDR3: TGTGCCAGCAGCAGGGGGACAGGGGCGAACGAGCAGTACTTC.